Listed here are 8 T cell receptor beta chains from one sample, sequenced in a study of blood T cell repertoires in COVID-19. Some clones are missing from TCRdb's copy, which holds only in-frame ones; the method was immunoSEQ multiplex PCR. The table has 150,000 to 200,000 clones, around 86% seen once. Sequencing input: peripheral blood. All receptors come from a man in his 70s who had recovered from COVID-19.

This clone was observed a handful of times. The rearrangement links TRBV11-2 to TRBJ1-5; D perhaps matches TRBD1 (6 bases). The CDR3 totals 16 residues. Germline V CDR1 and CDR2: SGHAT, FQNNGV. Trimming cost V 1 base and J 9 bases, with 19 bases left between them. CDR3 region: CASSLGTGTTIMPQHF. CDR3 coding DNA: TGTGCCAGCAGCTTAGGCACCGGGACAACGATCATGCCCCAGCATTTT.

The V and J genes are TRBV6-5 and TRBJ2-2; 9 nucleotides align to TRBD2. V trimming: 0 bases; J trimming: 6 bases; junction bases outside the gene matches: 2. The germline gives CDR1 MNHEY, CDR2 SVGAGI. The CDR3 contains 15 residues. CDR3 loop: CASSYSVAGAGELFF. The DNA for the CDR3 is TGTGCCAGCAGTTACTCGGTAGCGGGAGCCGGGGAGCTGTTTTTT.

The chain couples TRBV19 to TRBJ1-4, with a possible D match to TRBD1 (6 bases). This CDR3 is built from 13 residues. The germline gives CDR1 LNHDA, CDR2 SQIVND (reference sequence). The germline V and J ends were trimmed by 9 bases and 3 bases, with 11 bases remaining between them. The CDR3 is CASNRAANEKLFF. For the CDR3, the DNA is TGTGCCAGCAACAGGGCTGCTAATGAAAAACTGTTTTTT.

V gene TRBV9 combines with J gene TRBJ2-5; 8 nucleotides match TRBD1. CDR3 size: 15 residues. The germline CDR1 and CDR2 sequences are SGDLS and YYNGEE. The V segment lost 4 bases and the J segment 5 bases; nucleotides outside the gene matches: 10. The CDR3 bases are TGTGCCAGCAGCCCCCACCGACAGGGGTCTGAGACCCAGTACTTC. It translates to CASSPHRQGSETQYF.

CDR3 protein: CAISKLAGQTYDEQYF. The CDR3 coding sequence is TGTGCCATCAGCAAGCTAGCGGGCCAAACATACGACGAGCAGTACTTC. The J gene is TRBJ2-7, the V gene TRBV10-3, with TRBD2 matching 8 bases. The V segment lost 6 bases and the J segment 5 bases; nucleotides outside the gene matches: 15. The CDR3 loop spans 16 amino acids. Germline V CDR1 and CDR2: ENHRY, SYGVKD.

This sequence joins TRBV7-8 and TRBJ1-1; a possible D gene is TRBD1 (6 bases). The CDR3 contains 16 residues. V was clipped by 0 bases and J by 0 bases, with 11 bases between them. CDR1 and CDR2 from the germline V gene are SGHVS and FQNEAQ. In DNA, the CDR3 is TGTGCCAGCAGCTTAGCCGGGGGGACAATGAACACTGAAGCTTTCTTT. Protein product: CASSLAGGTMNTEAFF. Based on the CDR3 plus reference TRBV7-8 and TRBJ1-1, the full variable domain is GAGVSQSPRYKVAKRGQDVALRCDPISGHVSLFWYQQALGQGPEFLTYFQNEAQLDKSGLPSDRFFAERPEGSVSTLKIQRTQQEDSAVYLCASSLAGGTMNTEAFFGQGTRLTVV.

This clone was observed a handful of times. The chain recombines TRBV2 with TRBJ2-2, with D maybe TRBD1 (5 bases). This CDR3 spans 18 amino acids. V dropped 4 bases and J dropped 0 bases, with 18 bases sitting between them. The germline V gene encodes CDR1 SNHLY and CDR2 FYNNEI. This CDR3 is CASSAMQGPPSNTGELFF. The CDR3 DNA is TGTGCCAGCAGTGCGATGCAGGGCCCACCTTCGAACACCGGGGAGCTGTTTTTT. The full variable domain, with the rest looked up from reference TRBV2 and TRBJ2-2, is EPEVTQTPSHQVTQMGQEVILRCVPISNHLYFYWYRQILGQKVEFLVSFYNNEISEKSEIFDDQFSVERPDGSNFTLKIRSTKLEDSAMYFCASSAMQGPPSNTGELFFGEGSRLTVL.

The gene calls are TRBV5-1 and TRBJ2-7; D is perhaps TRBD1 (5 bases). Germline CDR1 is SGHRS and CDR2 is YFSETQ. V was shortened by 4 bases and J by 1 base, with 15 bases between the two germline ends. CDR3 length: 15 amino acids. The CDR3 DNA is TGCGCCAGCAGCCCTAGGGGTGCCGTGTCCTACGAGCAGTACTTC. Its protein is CASSPRGAVSYEQYF.